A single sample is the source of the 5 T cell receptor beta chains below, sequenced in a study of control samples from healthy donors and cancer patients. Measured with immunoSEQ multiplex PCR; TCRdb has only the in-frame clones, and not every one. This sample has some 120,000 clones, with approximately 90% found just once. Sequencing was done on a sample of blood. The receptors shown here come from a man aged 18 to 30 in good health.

Here the CDR3 DNA reads TGTGCCATCAGTGAAGGGGCGGGCTCCTACAATGAGCAGTTCTTC. Translation: CAISEGAGSYNEQFF. The chain employs TRBV10-3 and TRBJ2-1, with D possibly being TRBD1 or TRBD2 (5 bases each). Germline V CDR1 and CDR2: ENHRY, SYGVKD. V lost 3 bases to trimming and J lost 0 bases, with 9 bases between them. CDR3 size: 15 residues.

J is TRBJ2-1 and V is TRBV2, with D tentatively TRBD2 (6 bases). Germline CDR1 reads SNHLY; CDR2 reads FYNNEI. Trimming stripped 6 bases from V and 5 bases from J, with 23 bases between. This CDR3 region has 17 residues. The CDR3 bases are TGTGCCAGCAGGGAGAAGCTGGGGACTCTTATCAACAATGAGCAGTTCTTC. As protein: CASREKLGTLINNEQFF.

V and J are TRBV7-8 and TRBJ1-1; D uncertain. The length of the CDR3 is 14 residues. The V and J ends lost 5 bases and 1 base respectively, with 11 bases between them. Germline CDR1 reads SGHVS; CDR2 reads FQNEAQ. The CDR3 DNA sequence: TGTGCCAGCAGCCCTCGGGGAGCGAACACTGAAGCTTTCTTT. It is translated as CASSPRGANTEAFF.

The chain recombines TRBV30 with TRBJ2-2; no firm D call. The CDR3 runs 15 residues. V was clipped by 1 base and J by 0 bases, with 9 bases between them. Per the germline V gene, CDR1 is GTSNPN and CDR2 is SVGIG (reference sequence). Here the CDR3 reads CAWSGGPANTGELFF. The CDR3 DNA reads TGTGCCTGGAGTGGTGGGCCCGCGAACACCGGGGAGCTGTTTTTT.

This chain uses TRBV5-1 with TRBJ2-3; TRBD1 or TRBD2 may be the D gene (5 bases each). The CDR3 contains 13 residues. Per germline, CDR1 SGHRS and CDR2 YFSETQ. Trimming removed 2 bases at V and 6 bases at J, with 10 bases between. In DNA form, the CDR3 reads TGCGCCAGCAGCTTATTGGGGGATGATACGCAGTATTTT. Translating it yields CASSLLGDDTQYF.